The 19 T cell receptor beta chains below were found in one sample sequenced in a study of blood T cell repertoires in COVID-19. Profiling relied on immunoSEQ multiplex PCR, and the TCRdb table lists in-frame clones only, not all of them. This table holds 270,000 or so clones, approximately 90% found once. The sample comprised PBMCs or T cells enriched from blood (not recorded which). Receptors originate from a woman between 25 and 40 years old with acute COVID-19.

The chain employs TRBV12-3 or TRBV12-4 and TRBJ2-1; 7 bases are shared with TRBD1. The V and J ends lost 8 bases and 9 bases, in that order; junction bases with no gene match: 7. This CDR3 comprises 12 residues. The CDR3 DNA reads as TGTGCCAGCCGCGAGGGGGCGTTTGAGCAGTTCTTC. This sequence encodes CASREGAFEQFF.

The chain combines TRBV20-1 with TRBJ2-4; TRBD2 matches 14 bases. The CDR3 length is 18 residues. Per germline, CDR1 DFQATT and CDR2 SNEGSKA (reference sequence). V gave up 6 bases and J gave up 0 bases; unmatched junction bases: 10. The CDR3 nucleotides read TGCAGTGCCAGTCGGACTAGCGGGAGGCCTCTAGCCAAAAACATTCAGTACTTC. Encoded protein: CSASRTSGRPLAKNIQYF.

This chain joins TRBV29-1 and TRBJ2-5; a weak D match, TRBD2 (6 bases). CDR1 and CDR2 from the germline V gene are SQVTM and ANQGSEA. This CDR3 is 14 amino acids long. The V end was cut by 1 base, the J end by 5 bases, with 14 bases between. CDR3 coding DNA: TGCAGCGTTGAAGGGCGGGGTATCGGGGAGACCCAGTACTTC. Its translation: CSVEGRGIGETQYF.

This chain joins TRBV7-6 and TRBJ2-5, with 12 bases fitting TRBD2. V gave up 5 bases and J gave up 5 bases; unmatched junction bases: 6. The CDR3 is 15 amino acids. Germline CDR1 is SGHVS and CDR2 is FNYEAQ. As DNA, the CDR3 is TGTGCCAGCAGCCCGACTAGCGGGAGCCGGGAGACCCAGTACTTC. Protein sequence: CASSPTSGSRETQYF.

The CDR3 region has the DNA TGTGCCACCAGCAGAGGGGGGCGAGTGCGGACTAATGAAAAACTGTTTTTT. Translated, it gives CATSRGGRVRTNEKLFF. This chain connects TRBV15 to TRBJ1-4; tentatively, D is TRBD1 (6 bases). This CDR3 contains 17 residues. From germline, CDR1 is LNHNV and CDR2 YYDKDF (reference sequence). Trimming cost V 1 base and J 2 bases, with 14 bases left between them.

This clone has just a few counts. This chain links TRBV7-9 with TRBJ1-6, with 7 bases lining up with TRBD1. Germline loops: CDR1 SEHNR, CDR2 FQNEAQ (reference sequence). The CDR3 contains 15 residues. The trim removed 2 bases at V and 7 bases at J, leaving 5 bases unmatched. CDR3 sequence (DNA): TGTGCCAGCAGCTTAATACAGGGGAACAATTCACCCCTCCACTTT. Protein product: CASSLIQGNNSPLHF. The full variable domain, with the rest looked up from reference TRBV7-9 and TRBJ1-6, is DTGVSQNPRHKITKRGQNVTFRCDPISEHNRLYWYRQTLGQGPEFLTYFQNEAQLEKSRLLSDRFSAERPKGSFSTLEIQRTEQGDSAMYLCASSLIQGNNSPLHFGNGTRLTVT.

The chain links TRBV28 to TRBJ1-2; D ambiguous. The CDR3 contains 17 residues. CDR1 and CDR2 from the germline V gene are MDHEN and SYDVKM. Trimming cost V 1 base and J 5 bases, with 20 bases left between them. The CDR3 protein is CASSLSRGSSGVYGYTF. The CDR3 DNA reads TGTGCCAGCAGTTTATCCCGAGGCTCGAGCGGCGTTTATGGCTACACCTTC.

The chain joins TRBV23-1 to TRBJ2-1; 7 nucleotides line up with TRBD2. TRBV23-1 is an open reading frame whose function is uncertain. The CDR3 loop spans 13 amino acids. V lost 5 bases, J lost 4 bases, and 2 bases stayed unmatched. The CDR3 DNA is TGCGCCAGCAGTGGGGGAGGGTACAATGAGCAGTTCTTC. Protein: CASSGGGYNEQFF.

This chain connects TRBV9 to TRBJ1-4, with D perhaps TRBD1 (5 bases). Per germline, CDR1 SGDLS and CDR2 YYNGEE. V lost 4 bases and J 3 bases, leaving 19 bases between the germline ends. The CDR3 totals 17 residues. The DNA of the CDR3 is TGTGCCAGCAGCCGGGGGAATCGAGGGTTCGCTAATGAAAAACTGTTTTTT. This gives the protein CASSRGNRGFANEKLFF.

The chain recombines TRBV10-3 with TRBJ2-7, with 7 positions matching TRBD1. The V segment lost 6 bases and the J segment 4 bases; nucleotides outside the gene matches: 9. The V gene's germline CDR1 is ENHRY and CDR2 SYGVKD. The CDR3 extends over 14 amino acids. CDR3 in DNA: TGTGCCATCAGCCCGGAACAGGGGAGATACGAGCAGTACTTC. Its protein is CAISPEQGRYEQYF.

The V call is TRBV27, the J call TRBJ1-5; 9 nucleotides agree with TRBD1. The CDR3 is 16 residues long. The V and J ends lost 3 bases and 1 base, in that order; junction bases with no gene match: 4. CDR1 is MNHEY and CDR2 is SMNVEV in the germline V gene (reference sequence). DNA of the CDR3: TGTGCCAGCAGTTTGGGACAGGGAGAGAGCAATCAGCCCCAGCATTTT. Translation: CASSLGQGESNQPQHF.

This clone showed up just a few times. The rearrangement links TRBV7-8 to TRBJ2-7; 8 bases are a match to TRBD2. Germline CDR1 is SGHVS and CDR2 is FQNEAQ. Losses at the gene ends were 0 bases for V and 0 bases for J; bases not matched to a gene: 1. The CDR3 spans 15 residues. The CDR3 DNA reads as TGTGCCAGCAGCTTAGCGGCGGGAGGCTCCTACGAGCAGTACTTC. This encodes CASSLAAGGSYEQYF. The full variable domain, completed using reference TRBV7-8 and TRBJ2-7, is GAGVSQSPRYKVAKRGQDVALRCDPISGHVSLFWYQQALGQGPEFLTYFQNEAQLDKSGLPSDRFFAERPEGSVSTLKIQRTQQEDSAVYLCASSLAAGGSYEQYFGPGTRLTVT.

The chain employs TRBV19 and TRBJ1-2, with 7 positions matching TRBD1. Germline V gene lookup returns CDR1 LNHDA and CDR2 SQIVND (reference sequence). The ends lost 5 bases at V and 6 bases at J; junction bases unmatched: 3. The CDR3 is 12 residues long. CDR3: CASSDRVNGYTF. The CDR3 nucleotides are TGTGCCAGTAGTGACAGGGTAAATGGCTACACCTTC.

J is TRBJ1-1 and V is TRBV18; 9 bases map to TRBD1. After removal of 4 bases from V and 0 bases from J, the junction contained 3 bases not matched to a gene. The germline V gene encodes CDR1 KGHSH and CDR2 LQKENI. The CDR3 contains 15 residues. The CDR3 sequence: CASSRGTGMNTEAFF. Written as DNA, the CDR3 is TGTGCCAGCTCACGCGGGACAGGGATGAACACTGAAGCTTTCTTT.

DNA for the CDR3: TGTGCCAGCAGTTATGGAGGGAAGGTCCCGGGACTAGCTCACTACGAGCAGTACTTC. Its protein product is CASSYGGKVPGLAHYEQYF. V usage is TRBV28 and J usage is TRBJ2-7; 9 bases align to TRBD2. Per the germline V gene, CDR1 is MDHEN and CDR2 is SYDVKM. V gave up 4 bases and J gave up 3 bases; unmatched junction bases: 19. The CDR3 consists of 19 residues.

CDR3 DNA: TGTGCCTGGAGCGACGACAGGGCGGGCTACACCTTC. This encodes CAWSDDRAGYTF. The chain has TRBV30 and TRBJ1-2; 7 nucleotides agree with TRBD1. CDR3 size: 12 residues. From germline, CDR1 is GTSNPN and CDR2 SVGIG (reference sequence). The V segment lost 3 bases and the J segment 8 bases; nucleotides outside the gene matches: 6.

This rearrangement joins TRBV2 to TRBJ2-1; maybe TRBD2 (6 bases). The CDR3 sequence is 13 residues long. Germline CDR1 reads SNHLY; CDR2 reads FYNNEI. V lost 4 bases and J 10 bases, leaving 14 bases between the germline ends. The CDR3 DNA sequence: TGTGCCAGCAGTGTGGGGGAGGAACTCGAGCAGTTCTTC. Translating it yields CASSVGEELEQFF.

V is TRBV6-2 or TRBV6-3 and J is TRBJ2-7; 13 bases match TRBD2. The germline CDR1 and CDR2 sequences are MNHEY and SVGEGT. The CDR3 consists of 16 residues. V trimming: 6 bases; J trimming: 3 bases; junction bases outside the gene matches: 8. The CDR3 reads CASSPTGTSGDYEQYF. In DNA form, the CDR3 reads TGTGCCAGCAGCCCCACCGGGACTAGCGGGGACTACGAGCAGTACTTC.

This sequence joins TRBV7-2 and TRBJ2-7; TRBD1 matches at 8 bases. The CDR3 length is 15 residues. CDR1 SGHTA and CDR2 FQGNSA come from the germline V gene. The V segment lost 2 bases and the J segment 6 bases; nucleotides outside the gene matches: 9. The CDR3 sequence: CASSLSQTGVGEQYF. CDR3 DNA sequence: TGTGCCAGCAGCTTATCACAGACAGGGGTAGGCGAGCAGTACTTC.